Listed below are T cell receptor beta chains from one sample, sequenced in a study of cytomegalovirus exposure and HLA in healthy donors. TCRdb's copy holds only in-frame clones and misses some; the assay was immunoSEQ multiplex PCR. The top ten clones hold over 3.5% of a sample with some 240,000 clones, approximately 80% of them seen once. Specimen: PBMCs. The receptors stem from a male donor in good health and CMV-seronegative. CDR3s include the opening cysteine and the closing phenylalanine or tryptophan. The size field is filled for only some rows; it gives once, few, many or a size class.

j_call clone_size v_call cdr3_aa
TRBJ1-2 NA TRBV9 CASSVRQIPIYGYTF
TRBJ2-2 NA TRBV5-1 CASSRGLAGELAGELFF
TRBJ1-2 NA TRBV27 CASKFAGGGYGYTF
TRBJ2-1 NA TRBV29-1 CSVHRAGLAEYNEQFF
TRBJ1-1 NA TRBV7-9 CASSPRDRYTEAFF
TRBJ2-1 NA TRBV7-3 CASSLQPAVFYNEQFF
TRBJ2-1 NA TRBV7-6 CASSELAGRYNEQFF
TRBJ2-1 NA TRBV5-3 CARSGRTSVRSSYNEQFF
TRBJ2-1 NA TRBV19 CASSTETSGYNEQFF
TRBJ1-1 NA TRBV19 CASSRLTGLNTEAFF
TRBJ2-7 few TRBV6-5 CASRPIERPYEQYF
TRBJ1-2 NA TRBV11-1 CASSLGGQADYGYTF
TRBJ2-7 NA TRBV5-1 CASSLAGADLEQYF
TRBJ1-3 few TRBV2 CASSAGSGGGNTIYF
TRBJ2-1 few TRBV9 CASSVGGSGRTYNEQFF
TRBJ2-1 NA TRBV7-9 CASSLAPGRAYDNEQFF
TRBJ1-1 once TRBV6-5 CASSYLELNTEAFF
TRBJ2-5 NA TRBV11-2 CASSRTSGSETQYF
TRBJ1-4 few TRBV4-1 CASSQDPQPNEKLFF
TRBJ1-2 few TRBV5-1 CASSIQGANYGYTF
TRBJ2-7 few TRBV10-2 CASMSSGRYEQYF
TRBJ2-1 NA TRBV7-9 CASSLVQGAYNEQFF
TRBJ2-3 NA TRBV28 CASSLGAVIPPSAQYF
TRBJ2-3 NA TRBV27 CASSFFGNTDTQYF
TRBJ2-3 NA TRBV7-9 CASSLQGNTDTQYF
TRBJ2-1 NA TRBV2 CASSEPGLAGRFKTYNEQFF
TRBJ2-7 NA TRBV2 CASSEAGGSYEQYF
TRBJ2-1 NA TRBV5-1 CASRSGRPGTSGGSYNEQFF
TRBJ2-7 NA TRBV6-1 CASSGQGLSSYEQYF
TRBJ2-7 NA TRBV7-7 CASSLASGGNYEQYF
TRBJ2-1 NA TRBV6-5 CASSSQGLPFYNEQFF
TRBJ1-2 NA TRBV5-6 CASSLDRGRLGGYTF
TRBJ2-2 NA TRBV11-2 CASKVGGRGTGELFF
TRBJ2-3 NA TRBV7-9 CSSSLRVRASGITDTQYF
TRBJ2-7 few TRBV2 CASSEYAEKIYEQYF
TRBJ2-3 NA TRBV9 CASSVAGTSGGRTDTQYF
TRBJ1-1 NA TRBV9 CASSVQQGNTEAFF
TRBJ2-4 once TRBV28 CATHQRVWNIQYF
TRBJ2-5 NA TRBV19 CASSTPGQGILQETQYF
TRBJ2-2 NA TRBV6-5 CASSYSRRSTGELFF
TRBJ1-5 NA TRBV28 CASSSGETGPDQPQHF
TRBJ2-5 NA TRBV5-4 CASSSKTVQETQYF
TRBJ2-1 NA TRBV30 CAWYSKGGGSNEQFF
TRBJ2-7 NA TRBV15 CATSRERGDRRNYPYEQYF
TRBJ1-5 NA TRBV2 CASRGGGPQPQHF
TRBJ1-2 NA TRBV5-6 CASPFWAPLGYTF
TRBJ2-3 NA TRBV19 CASSSGGSTDTQYF
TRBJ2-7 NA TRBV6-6 CASRPGLADLYEQYF
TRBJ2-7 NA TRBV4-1 CASSQVSAGGVEVQYF
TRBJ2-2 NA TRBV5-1 CASSWTSGSPNTGELFF
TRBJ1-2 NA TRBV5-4 CASSLVSGGWGYTF